This T cell receptor (beta chain) was sequenced during a study of cytomegalovirus exposure and HLA in healthy donors. Study-level information: A prior analysis found about 110 million unique TCR beta sequences from around 200 million T cells. Study findings and constraints: Apparent HLA restriction characterized most CMV-associated TCR beta chains in a later analysis.

Concerning this clone: The antigen remains undetermined.

The CDR3 sequence is 16 residues long. Germline-derived CDR1 and CDR2 are SEHNR and FQNEAQ (reference sequence). Trimming took off 2 bases at V and 3 bases at J, with 14 bases between the two ends. Primers: 60 Vbeta forward and 13 Jbeta reverse. Per the original methods: Unique TCR beta chains numbered approximately 80 million in a later analysis, with roughly 10 million shared. Generated by immunoSEQ multiplex PCR, the TCRdb table keeps only in-frame clones and is missing some. The DNA was the basis for D and trimming; V, J and clone size are from that table. The sample holds around 210,000 clones. This TCR came from a girl aged 2-10 years in good health and CMV-seropositive. The sequencing input was PBMCs. V is TRBV7-9 and J is TRBJ2-4; D may be TRBD2 (6 bases). CDR3 sequence: CASSLSAGRYKNIQYF. CDR3 nucleotides: TGTGCCAGCAGCTTATCGGCAGGGAGGTACAAAAACATTCAGTACTTC.